These 17 T cell receptor beta chains originate from one sample sequenced in a study of shared T cell receptors in the human thymus. Profiling relied on immunoSEQ multiplex PCR, and the TCRdb table lists in-frame clones only, not all of them. The table lists more than 550,000 clones, around 87% of them singletons, with just under 0.0095% in the top ten. The data were also submitted as part of a second study, on human thymus T cells.

Material for sequencing was thymocytes. All receptors come from a boy younger than two with a congenital heart defect.

The V and J genes are TRBV29-1 and TRBJ2-1; 14 bases match TRBD2. With V trimmed by 3 bases and J by 7 bases, 11 bases remained unmatched. CDR3 length: 17 amino acids. Germline assignment: CDR1 SQVTM and CDR2 ANQGSEA. CDR3 sequence: CSVEAPGLAGENNEQFF. The CDR3 DNA reads as TGCAGCGTTGAGGCACCGGGACTAGCGGGAGAGAATAATGAGCAGTTCTTC.

CDR3 in amino acids: CASRQGANSYNEQFF. The CDR3 nucleotides are TGTGCCAGTAGACAGGGGGCAAACTCCTACAATGAGCAGTTCTTC. The chain is built from TRBV6-5 and TRBJ2-1; 10 bases align to TRBD1. CDR1 and CDR2 from the germline V gene are MNHEY and SVGAGI. The V gene end was trimmed by 9 bases and the J gene end by 0 bases; junction bases not matched to a gene: 5. This CDR3 region has 15 residues.

In its sample, this clone was seen once. CDR3 sequence reads: CASSTSKEAFF. Here the CDR3 DNA reads TGCGCCAGCAGCACTTCGAAGGAAGCTTTCTTT. J is TRBJ1-1 and V is TRBV5-1; D uncertain. The V end lost 4 bases, the J end lost 8 bases, and 9 bases lay between the germline ends. The germline CDR1 and CDR2 sequences are SGHRS and YFSETQ. The CDR3 sequence is 11 residues long.

CDR3: CAWSVLAGGIFPSYNEQFF. The CDR3 region has the DNA TGTGCCTGGAGTGTACTAGCGGGAGGAATATTCCCCTCCTACAATGAGCAGTTCTTC. V usage is TRBV30 and J usage is TRBJ2-1; 12 positions agree with TRBD2. V lost 0 bases and J lost 0; bases outside the gene matches: 9. The CDR3 is made up of 19 amino acids. The germline CDR1 and CDR2 sequences are GTSNPN and SVGIG (reference sequence).

The chain is built from TRBV6-5 and TRBJ2-4; the match to TRBD1 covers 8 bases. V trimming: 6 bases; J trimming: 9 bases; junction bases outside the gene matches: 10. The CDR3 is 14 amino acids. Germline V CDR1 and CDR2: MNHEY, SVGAGI. The CDR3 DNA is TGTGCCAGCAGCCAAGGACAGGGAGGTCGCATTCAGTACTTC. Residues: CASSQGQGGRIQYF.

Concerning this clone itself: The DNA is left out, because the CDR3 cannot be placed on it with certainty; the CDR3 is given as TCRdb lists it. The J gene is TRBJ2-1, the V gene TRBV21-1; whether TRBD1, the table's D call, matches the DNA was not checked. TRBV21-1 is shown as a pseudogene. The CDR3 extends over 16 residues, inclusive of both ends. CDR3 region: CASSKVGTGNYNEQFF.

The gene calls are TRBV19 and TRBJ1-1, with a weak D call TRBD1 (6 bases). V shed 6 bases and J shed 4 bases, with 12 bases lying between them. Germline V gene lookup returns CDR1 LNHDA and CDR2 SQIVND (reference sequence). CDR3 length: 13 residues. The CDR3 bases are TGTGCCAGTAGACCCACAGGGAGCACTGAAGCTTTCTTT. Amino acids: CASRPTGSTEAFF.

V usage is TRBV28 and J usage is TRBJ1-2, with 7 bases matching TRBD1. The CDR3 contains 15 residues. Unmatched junction bases numbered 11, after V lost 6 bases and J lost 4 bases. The germline CDR1 and CDR2 sequences are MDHEN and SYDVKM. The CDR3 spells CASRSRGPAGYGYTF. The CDR3, as DNA: TGTGCCAGCAGGTCAAGGGGGCCCGCGGGCTATGGCTACACCTTC.

V gene TRBV7-2 combines with J gene TRBJ1-3, with 8 nucleotides matching TRBD1. V shed 5 bases, J shed 0 bases, and the junction held 3 bases outside the gene matches. CDR1 SGHTA and CDR2 FQGNSA come from the germline V gene. CDR3 size: 15 residues. The CDR3 is CASSRQGNSGNTIYF. CDR3 nucleotides: TGTGCCAGCAGCCGACAGGGGAACTCTGGAAACACCATATATTTT.

The chain uses TRBV12-5 and TRBJ1-3; D gene uncertain. Germline V gene data show CDR1 as LGHNT and CDR2 as FRNRAP. V lost 0 bases and J lost 1, with 13 bases in between. The CDR3 consists of 17 residues. CDR3 sequence reads: CASGLVTLGDSGNTIYF. The CDR3 DNA follows: TGTGCTAGTGGTTTGGTAACGCTCGGGGATTCTGGAAACACCATATATTTT.

The chain has TRBV30 and TRBJ1-6, with D perhaps TRBD1 (5 bases). The CDR3 is made up of 12 amino acids. CDR1 is GTSNPN and CDR2 is SVGIG in the germline V gene (reference sequence). Trimming shortened V by 3 bases and J by 7 bases, and 7 bases separated the two germline ends. The CDR3 nucleotides read TGTGCCTGGAGACCAGGGAATTCACCCCTCCACTTT. Translation: CAWRPGNSPLHF.

This clone was counted a few times. The rearrangement uses TRBV5-1 and TRBJ2-1; unclear D gene. The germline CDR1 and CDR2 sequences are SGHRS and YFSETQ. Trimming cost V 0 bases and J 0 bases, with 10 bases left between them. There are 16 residues in the CDR3. The CDR3 sequence is CASSLGYRSSYNEQFF. In DNA, the CDR3 is TGCGCCAGCAGCTTGGGTTACCGGAGCTCCTACAATGAGCAGTTCTTC.

The chain carries TRBV28 and TRBJ1-1; possibly TRBD1 for D (6 bases). Per the germline V gene, CDR1 is MDHEN and CDR2 is SYDVKM. V was shortened by 6 bases and J by 1 base, with 30 bases between the two germline ends. The CDR3 has 20 amino acids. The DNA of the CDR3 is TGTGCCAGCAGCTACAATCCAGGGGATAAAAGCGGCGTTCCGAACACTGAAGCTTTCTTT. It specifies CASSYNPGDKSGVPNTEAFF.

The chain recombines TRBV2 with TRBJ1-1, with 9 bases lining up with TRBD1. Per the germline V gene, CDR1 is SNHLY and CDR2 is FYNNEI. V dropped 8 bases and J dropped 0; count of bases not matched to a gene: 1. This CDR3 contains 13 residues. CDR3 sequence reads: CASWTGVNTEAFF. The CDR3 DNA follows: TGTGCCAGCTGGACAGGGGTGAACACTGAAGCTTTCTTT.

J is TRBJ2-5 and V is TRBV5-4, with TRBD2 matching over 8 bases. Germline V gives CDR1 SGHNT, CDR2 YYREEE (reference sequence). The CDR3 totals 14 residues. After removal of 2 bases from V and 4 bases from J, the junction contained 4 bases not matched to a gene. The CDR3 protein is CASSFGGGRETQYF. The DNA for the CDR3 is TGTGCCAGCAGCTTCGGGGGGGGACGAGAGACCCAGTACTTC.

This chain uses TRBV18 with TRBJ1-1, with 8 bases identical to TRBD1. This CDR3 has 13 amino acids. V gave up 5 bases and J gave up 4 bases; unmatched junction bases: 3. Germline values: CDR1 KGHSH, CDR2 LQKENI. CDR3 in DNA: TGTGCCAGCTCAAAGGACAGGGCCACTGAAGCTTTCTTT. It is translated as CASSKDRATEAFF.

CDR3 loop: CASSYSTRNQPQHF. The CDR3 coding sequence is TGTGCCAGCAGTTACTCGACACGGAATCAGCCCCAGCATTTT. The J gene is TRBJ1-5, the V gene TRBV6-6; the D is unclear. The germline V gene encodes CDR1 MNHNY and CDR2 SVGAGI (reference sequence). The CDR3 runs to 14 residues. V shed 0 bases and J shed 4 bases, with 7 bases lying between them.